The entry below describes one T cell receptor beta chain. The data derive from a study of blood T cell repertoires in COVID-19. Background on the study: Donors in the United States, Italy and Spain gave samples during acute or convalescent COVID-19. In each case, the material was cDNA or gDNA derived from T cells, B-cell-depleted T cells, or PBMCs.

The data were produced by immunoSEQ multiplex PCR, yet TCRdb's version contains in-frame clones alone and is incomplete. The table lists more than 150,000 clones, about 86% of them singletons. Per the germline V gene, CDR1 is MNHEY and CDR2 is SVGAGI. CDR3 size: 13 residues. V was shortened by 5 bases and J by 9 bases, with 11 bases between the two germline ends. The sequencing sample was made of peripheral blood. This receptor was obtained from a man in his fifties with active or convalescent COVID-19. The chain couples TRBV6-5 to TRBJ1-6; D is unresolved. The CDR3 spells CASSLGRGSPLHF. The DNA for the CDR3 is TGTGCCAGCAGTCTCGGACGGGGTTCACCCCTCCACTTT.